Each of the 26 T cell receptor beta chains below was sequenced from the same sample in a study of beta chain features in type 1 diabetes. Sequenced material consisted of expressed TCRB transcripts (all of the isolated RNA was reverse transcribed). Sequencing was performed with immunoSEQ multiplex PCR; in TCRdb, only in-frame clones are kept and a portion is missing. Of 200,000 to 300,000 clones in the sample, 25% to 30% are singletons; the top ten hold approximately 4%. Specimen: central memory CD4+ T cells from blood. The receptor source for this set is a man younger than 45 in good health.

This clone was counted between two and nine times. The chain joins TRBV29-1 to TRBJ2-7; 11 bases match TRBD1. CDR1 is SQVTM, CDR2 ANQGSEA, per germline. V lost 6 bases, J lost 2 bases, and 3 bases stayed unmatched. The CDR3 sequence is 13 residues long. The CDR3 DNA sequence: TGCAGCGTGGGACAGGGGGGAACCTACGAGCAGTACTTC. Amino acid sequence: CSVGQGGTYEQYF.

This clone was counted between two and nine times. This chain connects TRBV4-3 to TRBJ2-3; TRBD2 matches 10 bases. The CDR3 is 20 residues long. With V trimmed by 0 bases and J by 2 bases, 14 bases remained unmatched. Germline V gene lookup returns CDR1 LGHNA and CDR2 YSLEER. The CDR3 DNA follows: TGCGCCAGCAGCCAAGAAAGGAGGCTAGCGGGAGCGACGTACACAGATACGCAGTATTTT. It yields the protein CASSQERRLAGATYTDTQYF.

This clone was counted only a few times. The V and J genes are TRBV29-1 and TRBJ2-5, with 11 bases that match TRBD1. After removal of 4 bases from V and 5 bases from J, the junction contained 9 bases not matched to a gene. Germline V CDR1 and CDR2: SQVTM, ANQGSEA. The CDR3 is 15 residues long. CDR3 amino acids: CSVADRTGGRETQYF. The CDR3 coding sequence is TGCAGCGTTGCAGACCGGACAGGGGGCCGGGAGACCCAGTACTTC.

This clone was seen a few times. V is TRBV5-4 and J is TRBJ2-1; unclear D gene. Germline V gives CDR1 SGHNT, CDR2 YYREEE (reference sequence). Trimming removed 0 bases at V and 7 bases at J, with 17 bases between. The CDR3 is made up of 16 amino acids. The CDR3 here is CASSLGNGLYRNEQFF. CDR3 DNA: TGTGCCAGCAGCTTGGGGAACGGTTTATATAGGAATGAGCAGTTCTTC.

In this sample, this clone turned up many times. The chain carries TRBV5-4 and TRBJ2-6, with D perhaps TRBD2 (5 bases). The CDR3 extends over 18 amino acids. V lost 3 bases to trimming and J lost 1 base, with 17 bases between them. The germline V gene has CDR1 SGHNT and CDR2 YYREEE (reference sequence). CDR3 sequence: CASSSGLAYGSGANVLTF. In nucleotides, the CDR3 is TGTGCCAGCAGCTCCGGACTGGCCTATGGATCTGGGGCCAACGTCCTGACTTTC.

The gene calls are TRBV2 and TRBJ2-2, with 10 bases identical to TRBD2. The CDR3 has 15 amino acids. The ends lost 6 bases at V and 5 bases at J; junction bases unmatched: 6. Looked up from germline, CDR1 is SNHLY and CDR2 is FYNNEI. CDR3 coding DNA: TGTGCCAGCAGCCGTCGAGCGGGAGGGACCGGGGAGCTGTTTTTT. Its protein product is CASSRRAGGTGELFF. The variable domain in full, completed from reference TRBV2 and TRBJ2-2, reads EPEVTQTPSHQVTQMGQEVILRCVPISNHLYFYWYRQILGQKVEFLVSFYNNEISEKSEIFDDQFSVERPDGSNFTLKIRSTKLEDSAMYFCASSRRAGGTGELFFGEGSRLTVL.

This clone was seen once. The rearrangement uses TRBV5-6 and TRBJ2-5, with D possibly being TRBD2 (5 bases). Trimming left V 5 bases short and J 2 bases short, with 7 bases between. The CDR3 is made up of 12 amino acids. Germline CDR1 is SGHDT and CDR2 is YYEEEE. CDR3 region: CASRSGQETQYF. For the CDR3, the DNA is TGTGCCAGCAGAAGCGGTCAAGAGACCCAGTACTTC.

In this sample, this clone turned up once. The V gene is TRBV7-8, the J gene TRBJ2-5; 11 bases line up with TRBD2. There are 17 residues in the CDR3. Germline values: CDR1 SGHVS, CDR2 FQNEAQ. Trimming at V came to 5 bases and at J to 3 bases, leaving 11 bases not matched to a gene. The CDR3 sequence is CASSTGTSGTRKETQYF. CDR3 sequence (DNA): TGTGCCAGCAGCACAGGGACTAGCGGTACGAGGAAAGAGACCCAGTACTTC.

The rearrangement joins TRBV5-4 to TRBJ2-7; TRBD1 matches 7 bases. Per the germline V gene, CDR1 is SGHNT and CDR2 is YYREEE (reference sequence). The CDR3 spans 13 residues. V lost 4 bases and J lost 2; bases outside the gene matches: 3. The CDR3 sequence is CASSGGQTYEQYF. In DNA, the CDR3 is TGTGCCAGCAGCGGGGGACAGACCTACGAGCAGTACTTC.

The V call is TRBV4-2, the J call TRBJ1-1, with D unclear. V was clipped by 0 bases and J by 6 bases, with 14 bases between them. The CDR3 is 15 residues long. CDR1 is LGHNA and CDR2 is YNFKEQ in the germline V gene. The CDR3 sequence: CASSQEAAPGAEAFF. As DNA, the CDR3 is TGTGCCAGCAGCCAAGAAGCCGCTCCTGGGGCTGAAGCTTTCTTT.

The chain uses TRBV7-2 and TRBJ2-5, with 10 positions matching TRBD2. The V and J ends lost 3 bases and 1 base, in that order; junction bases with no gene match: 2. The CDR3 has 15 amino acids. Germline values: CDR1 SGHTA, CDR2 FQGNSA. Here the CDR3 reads CASSLRTSGQETQYF. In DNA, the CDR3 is TGTGCCAGCAGCTTGAGGACTAGCGGCCAAGAGACCCAGTACTTC. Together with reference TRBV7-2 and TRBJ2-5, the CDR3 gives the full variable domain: GAGVSQSPSNKVTEKGKDVELRCDPISGHTALYWYRQSLGQGLEFLIYFQGNSAPDKSGLPSDRFSAERTGGSVSTLTIQRTQQEDSAVYLCASSLRTSGQETQYFGPGTRLLVL.

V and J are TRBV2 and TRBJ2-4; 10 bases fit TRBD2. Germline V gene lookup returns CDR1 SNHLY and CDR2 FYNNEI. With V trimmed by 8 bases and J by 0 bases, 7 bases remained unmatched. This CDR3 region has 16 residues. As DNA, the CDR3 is TGTGCCAGCGTCGGGCTAGCGGGAGTAGCCAAAAACATTCAGTACTTC. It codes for CASVGLAGVAKNIQYF.

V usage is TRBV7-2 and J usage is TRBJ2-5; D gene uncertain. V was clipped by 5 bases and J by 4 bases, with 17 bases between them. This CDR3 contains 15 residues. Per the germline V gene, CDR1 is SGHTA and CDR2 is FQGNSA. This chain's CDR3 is CASSPLGASTETQYF. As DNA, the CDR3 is TGTGCCAGCAGCCCCCTCGGTGCTAGTACAGAGACCCAGTACTTC.

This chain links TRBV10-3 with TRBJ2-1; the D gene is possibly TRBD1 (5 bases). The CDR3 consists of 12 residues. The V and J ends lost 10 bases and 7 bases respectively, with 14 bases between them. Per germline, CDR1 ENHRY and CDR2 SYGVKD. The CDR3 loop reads CATGADLNEQFF. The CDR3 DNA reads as TGTGCCACTGGGGCTGACCTAAATGAGCAGTTCTTC.

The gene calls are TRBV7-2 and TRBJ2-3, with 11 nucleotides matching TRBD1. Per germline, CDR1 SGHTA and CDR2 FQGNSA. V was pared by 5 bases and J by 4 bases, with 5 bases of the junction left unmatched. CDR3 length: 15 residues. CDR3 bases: TGTGCCAGCAGCCCCGGACAGGGGGCCTCAGATACGCAGTATTTT. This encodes CASSPGQGASDTQYF.

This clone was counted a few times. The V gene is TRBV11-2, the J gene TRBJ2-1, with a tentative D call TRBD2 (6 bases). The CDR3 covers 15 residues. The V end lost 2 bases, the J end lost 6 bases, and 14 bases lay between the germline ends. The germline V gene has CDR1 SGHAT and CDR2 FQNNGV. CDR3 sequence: CASSLRTTEGNEQFF. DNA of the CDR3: TGTGCCAGCAGCTTACGGACTACAGAAGGCAATGAGCAGTTCTTC.

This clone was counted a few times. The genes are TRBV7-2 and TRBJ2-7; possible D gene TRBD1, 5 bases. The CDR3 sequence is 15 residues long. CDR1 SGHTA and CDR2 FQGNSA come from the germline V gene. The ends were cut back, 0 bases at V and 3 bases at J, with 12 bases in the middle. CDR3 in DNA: TGTGCCAGCAGCTTAGCGCATCAGGGAATCTACGAGCAGTACTTC. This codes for CASSLAHQGIYEQYF.

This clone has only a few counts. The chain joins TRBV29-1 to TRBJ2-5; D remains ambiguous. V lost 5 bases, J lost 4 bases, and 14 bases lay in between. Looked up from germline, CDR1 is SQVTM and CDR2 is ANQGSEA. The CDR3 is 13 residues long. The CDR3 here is CSVLYMVGETQYF. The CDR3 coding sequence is TGCAGCGTTCTGTACATGGTAGGAGAGACCCAGTACTTC.

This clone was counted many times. The CDR3 protein is CASSSGLAGQNIQYF. In DNA, the CDR3 is TGTGCCAGCAGTTCAGGACTAGCGGGACAGAACATTCAGTACTTC. This sequence joins TRBV28 and TRBJ2-4; TRBD2 aligns across 12 bases. Germline trimming cut 4 bases from V and 7 bases from J; bases unmatched to any gene: 5. CDR1 and CDR2 (germline): MDHEN, SYDVKM. The CDR3 runs 15 residues. The full variable domain, rest sourced from reference TRBV28 and TRBJ2-4, is DVKVTQSSRYLVKRTGEKVFLECVQDMDHENMFWYRQDPGLGLRLIYFSYDVKMKEKGDIPEGYSVSREKKERFSLILESASTNQTSMYLCASSSGLAGQNIQYFGAGTRLSVL.

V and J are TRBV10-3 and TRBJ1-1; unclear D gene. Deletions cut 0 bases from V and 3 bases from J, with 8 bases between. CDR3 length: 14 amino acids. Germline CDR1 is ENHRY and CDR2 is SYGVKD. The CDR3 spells CAISESDVDTEAFF. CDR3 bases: TGTGCCATCAGTGAGTCGGACGTAGACACTGAAGCTTTCTTT.

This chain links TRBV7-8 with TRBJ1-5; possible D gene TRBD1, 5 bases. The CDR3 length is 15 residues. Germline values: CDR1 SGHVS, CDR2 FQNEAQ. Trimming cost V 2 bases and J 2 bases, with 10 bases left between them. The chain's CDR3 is CASSLTRGGNQPQHF. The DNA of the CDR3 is TGTGCCAGCAGCTTAACAAGGGGTGGCAATCAGCCCCAGCATTTT.

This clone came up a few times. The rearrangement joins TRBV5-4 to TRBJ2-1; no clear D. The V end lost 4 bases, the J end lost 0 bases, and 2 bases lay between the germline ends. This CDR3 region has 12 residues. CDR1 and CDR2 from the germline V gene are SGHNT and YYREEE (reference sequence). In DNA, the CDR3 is TGTGCCAGCAGCGTCTCCTACAATGAGCAGTTCTTC. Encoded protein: CASSVSYNEQFF.

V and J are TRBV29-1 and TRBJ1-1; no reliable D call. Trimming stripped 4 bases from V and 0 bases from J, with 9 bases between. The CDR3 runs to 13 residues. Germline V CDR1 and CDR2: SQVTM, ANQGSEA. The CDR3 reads CSVAGILNTEAFF. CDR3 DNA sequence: TGCAGCGTTGCCGGGATATTGAACACTGAAGCTTTCTTT.

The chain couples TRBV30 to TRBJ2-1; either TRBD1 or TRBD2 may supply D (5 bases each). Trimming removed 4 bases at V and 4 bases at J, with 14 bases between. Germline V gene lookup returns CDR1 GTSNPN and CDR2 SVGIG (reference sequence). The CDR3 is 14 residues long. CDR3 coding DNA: TGTGCCTGGACCGGGACCGCCCCTTACAATGAGCAGTTCTTC. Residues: CAWTGTAPYNEQFF. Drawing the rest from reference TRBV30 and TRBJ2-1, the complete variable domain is SQTIHQWPATLVQPVGSPLSLECTVEGTSNPNLYWYRQAAGRGLQLLFYSVGIGQISSEVPQNLSASRPQDRQFILSSKKLLLSDSGFYLCAWTGTAPYNEQFFGPGTRLTVL.

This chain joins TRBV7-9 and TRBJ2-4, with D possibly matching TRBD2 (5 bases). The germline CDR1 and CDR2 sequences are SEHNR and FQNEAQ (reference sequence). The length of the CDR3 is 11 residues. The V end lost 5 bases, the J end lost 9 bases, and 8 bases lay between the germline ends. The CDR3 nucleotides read TGTGCCAGCAGCCCTGCGGGCATTCAGTACTTC. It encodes CASSPAGIQYF.

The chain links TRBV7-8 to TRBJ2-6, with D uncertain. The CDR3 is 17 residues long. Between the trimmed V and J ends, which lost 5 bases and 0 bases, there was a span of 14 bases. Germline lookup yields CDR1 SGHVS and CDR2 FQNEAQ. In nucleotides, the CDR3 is TGTGCCAGCAGCCCCCCGAATTTTCTCTCTGGGGCCAACGTCCTGACTTTC. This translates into CASSPPNFLSGANVLTF.